This record looks at one T cell receptor beta chain sequence and its context. The sample is drawn from a study of blood T cell repertoires in COVID-19. As handled by the study authors: Amplified reference gene primers provided the basis for estimating nucleated cell counts. Data came from immunoSEQ multiplex PCR; TCRdb stores just in-frame clones and leaves some out. Clone size and V and J calls were adopted from that table, with D and trimming inferred from the DNA. The sample includes 240,000 or so clones, around 89% of them seen just once. The CDR3 contains 15 residues. CDR1 is LGHDT, CDR2 YNNKEL, per germline (reference sequence). The V segment lost 3 bases and the J segment 7 bases; nucleotides outside the gene matches: 6.

The sample taken for sequencing was PBMCs or T cells enriched from blood (not recorded which). The receptor was derived from a man aged 50 to 59 who had been exposed to COVID-19. The chain is built from TRBV3-1 (or the pseudogene TRBV3-2) and TRBJ2-7; 13 positions agree with TRBD2. DNA of the CDR3: TGTGCCAGCAGCCAGGGACTAGCGGGATGGGGGGAGCAGTACGTC. The encoded protein is CASSQGLAGWGEQYV.